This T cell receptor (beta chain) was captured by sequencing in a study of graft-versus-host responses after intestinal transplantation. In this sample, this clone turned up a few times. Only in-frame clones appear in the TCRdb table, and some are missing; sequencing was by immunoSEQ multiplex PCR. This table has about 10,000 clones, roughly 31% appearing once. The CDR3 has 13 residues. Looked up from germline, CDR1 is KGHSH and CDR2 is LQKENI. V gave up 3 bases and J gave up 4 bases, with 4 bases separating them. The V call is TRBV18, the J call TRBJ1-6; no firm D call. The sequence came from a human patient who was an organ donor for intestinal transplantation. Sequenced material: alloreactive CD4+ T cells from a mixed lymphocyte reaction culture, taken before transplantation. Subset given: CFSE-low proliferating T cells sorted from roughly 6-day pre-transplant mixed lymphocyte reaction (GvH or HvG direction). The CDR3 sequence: CASSPAYNSPLHF. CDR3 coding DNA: TGTGCCAGCTCACCGGCGTATAATTCACCCCTCCACTTT.